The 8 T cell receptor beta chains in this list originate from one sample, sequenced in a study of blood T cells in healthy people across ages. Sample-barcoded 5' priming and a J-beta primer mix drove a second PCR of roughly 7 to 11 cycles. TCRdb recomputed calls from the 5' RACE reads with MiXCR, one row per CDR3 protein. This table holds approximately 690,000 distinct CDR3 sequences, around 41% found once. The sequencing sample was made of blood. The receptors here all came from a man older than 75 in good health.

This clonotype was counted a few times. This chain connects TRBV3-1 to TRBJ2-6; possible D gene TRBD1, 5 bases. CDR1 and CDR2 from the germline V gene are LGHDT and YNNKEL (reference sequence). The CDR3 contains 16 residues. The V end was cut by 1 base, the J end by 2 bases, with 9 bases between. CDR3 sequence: CASSQVVGAGANVLTF. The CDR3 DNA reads TGTGCCAGCAGCCAAGTCGTAGGGGCTGGGGCCAACGTCCTGACTTTC.

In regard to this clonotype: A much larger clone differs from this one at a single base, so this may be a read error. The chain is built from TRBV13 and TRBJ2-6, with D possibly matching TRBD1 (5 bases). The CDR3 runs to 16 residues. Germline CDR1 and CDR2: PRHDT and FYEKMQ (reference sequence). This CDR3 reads CASSLGGVSGANVLIF. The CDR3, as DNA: TGTGCCAGCAGCTTAGGTGGGGTGTCTGGGGCCAACGTCCTGATTTTC.

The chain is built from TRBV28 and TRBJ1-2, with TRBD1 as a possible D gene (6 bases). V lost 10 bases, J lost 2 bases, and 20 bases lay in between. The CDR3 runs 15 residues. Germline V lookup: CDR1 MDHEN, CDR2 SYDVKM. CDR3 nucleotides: TGTGCCATCCTCCGAAACGGGGGCGTGAACTATGGCTACACCTTC. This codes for CAILRNGGVNYGYTF.

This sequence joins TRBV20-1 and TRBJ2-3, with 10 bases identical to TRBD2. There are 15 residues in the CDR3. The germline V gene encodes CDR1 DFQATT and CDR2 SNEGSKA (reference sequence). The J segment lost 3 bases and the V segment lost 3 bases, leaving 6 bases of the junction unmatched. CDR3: CSASPLGLATDTQYF. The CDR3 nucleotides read TGCAGTGCTAGTCCTCTGGGACTAGCGACAGATACGCAGTATTTT.

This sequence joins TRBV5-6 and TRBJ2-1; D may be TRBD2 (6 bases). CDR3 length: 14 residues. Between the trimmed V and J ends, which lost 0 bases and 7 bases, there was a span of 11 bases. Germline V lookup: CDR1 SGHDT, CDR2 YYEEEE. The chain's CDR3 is CASSLGLVGNEQFF. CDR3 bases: TGTGCCAGCAGCTTGGGACTAGTGGGAAATGAGCAGTTCTTC.

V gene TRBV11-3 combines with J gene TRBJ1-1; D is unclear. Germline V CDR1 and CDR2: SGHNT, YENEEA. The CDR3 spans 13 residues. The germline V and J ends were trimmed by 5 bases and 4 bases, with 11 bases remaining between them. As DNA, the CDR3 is TGTGCCAGCAGCCCCCCTTACTCCACTGAAGCTTTCTTT. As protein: CASSPPYSTEAFF.

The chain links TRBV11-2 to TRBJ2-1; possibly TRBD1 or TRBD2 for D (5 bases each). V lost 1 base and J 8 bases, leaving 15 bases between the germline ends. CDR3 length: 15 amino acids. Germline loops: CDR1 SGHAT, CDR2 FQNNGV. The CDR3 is CASSLGGMGSDEQFF. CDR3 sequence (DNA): TGTGCCAGCAGCTTAGGGGGGATGGGTTCCGATGAGCAGTTCTTC.

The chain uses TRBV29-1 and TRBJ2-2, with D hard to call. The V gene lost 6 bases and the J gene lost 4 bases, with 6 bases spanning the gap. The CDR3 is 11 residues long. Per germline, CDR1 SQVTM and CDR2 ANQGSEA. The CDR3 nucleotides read TGCAGCGTGGGCTTCACCGGGGAGCTGTTTTTT. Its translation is CSVGFTGELFF.